Sequencing of this T cell receptor (beta chain) was carried out in a study of blood T cells in healthy people across ages. With respect to this clonotype: Its antigen is as yet unknown.

CDR3 length: 15 residues. Trimming cost V 6 bases and J 4 bases; bases outside gene matches: 9. The authors ran a second PCR of about 7 to 12 cycles using a sample-barcoded 5' primer and a J-beta primer mix. Researchers report that each sample yielded at least 2.5 million CDR3-containing paired-end reads. From the 5' RACE reads, TCRdb called clonotypes with MiXCR, one entry per CDR3 protein. The table has approximately 1,000,000 distinct CDR3 sequences, 35% to 50% seen once. Study results and caveats: TCR beta diversity correlated strongly with naive T cell percentage. More naive CD4+ cells and higher diversity were found in long-lived than in aged donors. While age rose, TCR beta diversity per million T cells dropped in a roughly linear way.

This TCR was sampled from a woman between 55 and 75 years old in good health. This chain joins TRBV12-3 or TRBV12-4 and TRBJ2-1; TRBD2 agrees at 7 bases. The sample comprised blood. The CDR3 DNA sequence: TGTGCCAGCAGCCAAGCCCGAGCGGGGTACAATGAGCAGTTCTTC. It translates to CASSQARAGYNEQFF.